This entry lists 6 T cell receptor beta chains sequenced from one sample in a study of CD8+ T cells in alopecia areata. Indicated treatment: oral pan-JAK inhibitor, 5-10 mg twice daily. Extracted from the samples, RNA was reverse transcribed into cDNA to serve as the sequencing template. Clones were read by immunoSEQ multiplex PCR, and TCRdb kept only the in-frame ones, dropping some. The sample holds some 170,000 clones, 50% to 75% seen once. Sequenced here: CD4+ T cells sorted from blood, sampled at approximately week 60, from a patient treated with tofacitinib. These receptors all stem from a human donor with alopecia areata.

The J gene is TRBJ2-2, the V gene TRBV9; TRBD1 agrees at 7 bases. The CDR3 runs 16 residues. CDR1 SGDLS and CDR2 YYNGEE come from the germline V gene. The V and J ends lost 4 bases and 3 bases, in that order; junction bases with no gene match: 9. The CDR3 bases are TGTGCCAGCAGCCCCTCAGGGGGTGGGTACACCGGGGAGCTGTTTTTT. This codes for CASSPSGGGYTGELFF.

V is TRBV9 and J is TRBJ2-1; TRBD2 matches at 8 bases. This CDR3 has 15 amino acids. The germline CDR1 and CDR2 sequences are SGDLS and YYNGEE. V lost 3 bases to trimming and J lost 7 bases; unmatched junction nucleotides: 9. CDR3 bases: TGTGCCAGCAGCGGAAGCGGGGGATCGTTTAATGAGCAGTTCTTC. It yields the protein CASSGSGGSFNEQFF.

CDR3 in amino acids: CASSPSGTGNYGYTF. In nucleotides, the CDR3 is TGTGCCAGCAGCCCGTCCGGGACAGGGAACTATGGCTACACCTTC. The chain links TRBV6-5 to TRBJ1-2; 9 nucleotides line up with TRBD1. The germline V gene encodes CDR1 MNHEY and CDR2 SVGAGI. V shed 6 bases and J 2 bases; nucleotides not matched to a gene: 7. The CDR3 is 15 residues long.

This clone was observed a handful of times. The chain is built from TRBV5-1 and TRBJ2-1, with D perhaps assigned TRBD1 or TRBD2 (5 bases each). This CDR3 has 17 residues. CDR1 and CDR2 from the germline V gene are SGHRS and YFSETQ. The V end lost 3 bases, the J end lost 2 bases, and 18 bases lay between the germline ends. This CDR3 reads CASSSLGTLGPYNEQFF. CDR3 in DNA: TGCGCCAGCAGCTCTCTAGGGACCTTGGGACCCTACAATGAGCAGTTCTTC.

This clone was seen many times. J is TRBJ2-2 and V is TRBV7-2; D is ambiguous. Trimming removed 5 bases at V and 7 bases at J, with 11 bases between. The CDR3 is made up of 13 amino acids. CDR1 and CDR2 from the germline V gene are SGHTA and FQGNSA. The CDR3 is CASSPPKSGELFF. The CDR3 nucleotides read TGTGCCAGCAGCCCGCCAAAGAGCGGGGAGCTGTTTTTT.

Here the CDR3 reads CASSADSINSPLHF. The CDR3 DNA reads TGTGCCAGCAGCGCGGACAGTATCAATTCACCCCTCCACTTT. The V and J genes are TRBV6-1 and TRBJ1-6; maybe TRBD1 (6 bases). The CDR3 totals 14 residues. V shed 6 bases and J shed 7 bases, with 13 bases lying between them. Germline loops: CDR1 MNHNS, CDR2 SASEGT.